The present entry profiles one T cell receptor (beta chain) with its context. Antigen unknown. PCR employed 60 Vbeta and 13 Jbeta primers. In the original analysis: Roughly 11 million of the approximately 80 million unique TCR beta chains counted in a later analysis were shared. Method: immunoSEQ multiplex PCR; TCRdb's copy keeps in-frame clones and lacks some. The DNA gave D and trimming, while V, J and clone size come from that table. The table lists about 110,000 clones, 83% of them singletons. This sample was included in a study of cytomegalovirus exposure and HLA in healthy donors. The CDR3 loop spans 13 amino acids. The germline gives CDR1 SGHTA, CDR2 FQGNSA. Trimming took off 10 bases at V and 5 bases at J, with 17 bases between the two ends. Though nominally healthy at sampling, donors likely had unrecorded immune exposures. Regarding the study as a whole: Later analysis suggested most CMV-associated TCR beta chains were HLA-restricted.

J is TRBJ2-5 and V is TRBV7-2; D might be TRBD2 (6 bases). The TCR sequence derives from a young man in good health and CMV-seronegative. Sequences were obtained from PBMCs. The CDR3 DNA sequence: TGTGCCACCGGCGGGAAGGGGAGGGAGACCCAGTACTTC. Protein: CATGGKGRETQYF.